The present entry profiles one TCR beta chain with its context. This entry comes from a study of blood T cell repertoires in COVID-19. Study-level background: Spain, Italy and the United States supplied samples that represented acute and convalescent COVID-19. T cells, B-cell-depleted T cells, or PBMCs provided the cDNA or gDNA that served as material.

Per the authors' pipeline: By means of reference gene primer amplification, nucleated cell counts were estimated. Assay used: immunoSEQ multiplex PCR; TCRdb lists only in-frame clones, some missing. V, J and clone size reflect that table, while D and trimming were determined from the DNA. The top ten clones hold approximately 15% of a sample with about 50,000 clones, over 70% of them seen once. Germline V CDR1 and CDR2: SEHNR, FQNEAQ (reference sequence). J lost 4 bases, V lost 5 bases, and 3 bases had no gene match. The CDR3 length is 13 residues. This sequence was found in a human donor in a cohort sampled during active COVID-19. Source material: peripheral blood. The gene calls are TRBV7-9 and TRBJ1-2; TRBD1 matches at 8 bases. The CDR3 DNA sequence: TGTGCCAGCAGCCAGGGGGCAGTCTATGGCTACACCTTC. This gives the protein CASSQGAVYGYTF. Based on the CDR3 plus reference TRBV7-9 and TRBJ1-2, the full variable domain is DTGVSQNPRHKITKRGQNVTFRCDPISEHNRLYWYRQTLGQGPEFLTYFQNEAQLEKSRLLSDRFSAERPKGSFSTLEIQRTEQGDSAMYLCASSQGAVYGYTFGSGTRLTVV.